This T cell receptor beta chain was obtained from a study of T and B cells in COVID-19 patients. BIOMED2 TRB-A/B primer pools were used in multiplex TRB PCR. From the multiplex PCR reads, TCRdb called clonotypes with MiXCR, one entry per CDR3 protein. The table lists over a thousand distinct CDR3 sequences, just over 20% of them singletons. This clonotype showed up just a few times. The antigen is unknown. Each TRB amplification used roughly 220-550 ng of genomic DNA from blood. Study results and limitations: In COVID-19 patients, T cell receptor beta variable and joining gene use was reportedly strongly skewed. Highly clonal in active COVID-19, TRB repertoires exceeded healthy-donor diversity and richness at recovery.

Looked up from germline, CDR1 is SGHDN and CDR2 is FVKESK. The CDR3 runs to 15 residues. Trimming at V came to 2 bases and at J to 5 bases, leaving 6 bases not matched to a gene. The origin of this receptor is a human donor with active COVID-19. The sequencing sample was made of blood. V usage is TRBV14 and J usage is TRBJ2-7; 10 nucleotides agree with TRBD1. DNA for the CDR3: TGTGCCAGCAGCCAATTGGACAGGGGGACCCACGAGCAGTACTTC. Translated, it gives CASSQLDRGTHEQYF.